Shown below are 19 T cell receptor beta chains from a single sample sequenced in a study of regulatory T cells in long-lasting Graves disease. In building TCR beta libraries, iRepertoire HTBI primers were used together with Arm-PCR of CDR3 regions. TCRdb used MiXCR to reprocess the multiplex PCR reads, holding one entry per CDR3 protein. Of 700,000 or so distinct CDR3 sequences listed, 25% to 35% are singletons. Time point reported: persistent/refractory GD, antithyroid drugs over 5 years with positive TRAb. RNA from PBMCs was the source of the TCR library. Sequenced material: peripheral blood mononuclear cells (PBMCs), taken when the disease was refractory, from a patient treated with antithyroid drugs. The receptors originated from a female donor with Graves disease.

CDR3 amino acids: CASSSGQPPEKLFF. CDR3 in DNA: TGCGCCAGCAGCTCCGGACAGCCCCCTGAAAAACTGTTTTTT. The gene calls are TRBV5-1 and TRBJ1-4; possible D gene TRBD1, 6 bases. This CDR3 is 14 amino acids long. Trimming took 3 bases from V and 7 from J, leaving 13 bases between them. The germline V gene encodes CDR1 SGHRS and CDR2 YFSETQ.

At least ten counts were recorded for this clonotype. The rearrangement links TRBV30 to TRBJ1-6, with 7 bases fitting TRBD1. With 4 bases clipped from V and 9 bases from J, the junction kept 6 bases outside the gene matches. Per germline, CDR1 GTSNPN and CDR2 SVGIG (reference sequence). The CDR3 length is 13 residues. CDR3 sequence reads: CAWTDRAGSPLHF. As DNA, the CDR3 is TGTGCCTGGACCGACAGGGCCGGTTCACCCCTCCACTTT.

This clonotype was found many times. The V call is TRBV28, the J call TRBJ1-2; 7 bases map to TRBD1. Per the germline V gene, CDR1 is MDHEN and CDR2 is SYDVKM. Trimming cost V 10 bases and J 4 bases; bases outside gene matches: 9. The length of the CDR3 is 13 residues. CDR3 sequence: CATVGTVGYGYTF. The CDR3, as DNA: TGTGCCACAGTAGGGACAGTAGGCTATGGCTACACCTTC.

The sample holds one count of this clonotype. CDR3 in DNA: TGTGCCAGATTCCCCCGGGACTTAAAGGGGAACATTCAGTACTTC. This gives the protein CARFPRDLKGNIQYF. This chain uses TRBV25-1 with TRBJ2-4, with TRBD2 as a possible D gene (6 bases). The V end lost 9 bases, the J end lost 7 bases, and 22 bases lay between the germline ends. Germline values: CDR1 MGHDK, CDR2 SYGVNS. This CDR3 has 15 residues.

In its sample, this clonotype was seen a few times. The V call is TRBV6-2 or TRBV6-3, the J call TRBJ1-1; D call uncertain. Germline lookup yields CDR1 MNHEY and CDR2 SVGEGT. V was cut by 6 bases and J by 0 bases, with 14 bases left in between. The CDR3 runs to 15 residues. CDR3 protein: CASSAVRAVNTEAFF. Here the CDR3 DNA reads TGTGCCAGCAGCGCCGTTAGGGCGGTGAACACTGAAGCTTTCTTT.

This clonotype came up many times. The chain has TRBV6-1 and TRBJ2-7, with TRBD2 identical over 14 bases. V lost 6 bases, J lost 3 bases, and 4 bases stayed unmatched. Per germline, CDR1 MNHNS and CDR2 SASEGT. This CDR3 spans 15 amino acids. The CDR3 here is CASRGLAGGLYEQYF. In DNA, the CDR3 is TGTGCCAGCAGAGGACTAGCGGGAGGTCTCTACGAGCAGTACTTC.

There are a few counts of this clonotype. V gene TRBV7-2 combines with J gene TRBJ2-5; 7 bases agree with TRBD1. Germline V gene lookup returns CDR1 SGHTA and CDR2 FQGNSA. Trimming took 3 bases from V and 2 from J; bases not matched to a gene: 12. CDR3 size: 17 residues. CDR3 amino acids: CASSFSGVAGGQETQYF. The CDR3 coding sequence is TGTGCCAGCAGCTTCTCCGGGGTAGCAGGGGGACAAGAGACCCAGTACTTC.

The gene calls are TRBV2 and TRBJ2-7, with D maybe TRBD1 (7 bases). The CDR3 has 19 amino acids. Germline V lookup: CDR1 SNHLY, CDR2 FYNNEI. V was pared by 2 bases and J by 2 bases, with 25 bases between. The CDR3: CASSEREDRKGLWAYEQYF. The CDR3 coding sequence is TGTGCCAGCAGTGAAAGGGAGGACAGGAAAGGTCTTTGGGCCTACGAGCAGTACTTC.

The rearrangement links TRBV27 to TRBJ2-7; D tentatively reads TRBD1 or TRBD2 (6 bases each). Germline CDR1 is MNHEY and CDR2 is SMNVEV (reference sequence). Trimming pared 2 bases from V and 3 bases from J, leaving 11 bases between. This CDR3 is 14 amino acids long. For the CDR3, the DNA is TGTGCCAGCAGTTTAGGAGGGGGTCACTACGAGCAGTACTTC. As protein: CASSLGGGHYEQYF.

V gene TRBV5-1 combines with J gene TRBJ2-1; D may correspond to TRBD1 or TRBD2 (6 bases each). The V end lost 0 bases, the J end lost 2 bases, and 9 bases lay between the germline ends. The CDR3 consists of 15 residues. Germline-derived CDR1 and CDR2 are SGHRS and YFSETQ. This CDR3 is CASSLVGGPYNEQFF. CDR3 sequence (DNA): TGCGCCAGCAGCTTGGTGGGGGGCCCCTACAATGAGCAGTTCTTC.

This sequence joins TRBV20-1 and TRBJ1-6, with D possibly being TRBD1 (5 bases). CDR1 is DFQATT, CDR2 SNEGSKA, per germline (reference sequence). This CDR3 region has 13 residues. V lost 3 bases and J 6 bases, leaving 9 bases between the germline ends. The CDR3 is CSARGGVNSPLHF. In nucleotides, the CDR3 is TGCAGTGCTAGGGGGGGTGTTAATTCACCCCTCCACTTT.

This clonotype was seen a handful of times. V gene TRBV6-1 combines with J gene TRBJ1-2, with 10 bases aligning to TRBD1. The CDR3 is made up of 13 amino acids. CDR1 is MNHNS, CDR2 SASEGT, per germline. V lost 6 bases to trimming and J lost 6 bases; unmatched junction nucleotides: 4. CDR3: CASSGQGGNGYTF. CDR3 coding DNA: TGTGCCAGCAGCGGACAGGGGGGAAATGGCTACACCTTC.

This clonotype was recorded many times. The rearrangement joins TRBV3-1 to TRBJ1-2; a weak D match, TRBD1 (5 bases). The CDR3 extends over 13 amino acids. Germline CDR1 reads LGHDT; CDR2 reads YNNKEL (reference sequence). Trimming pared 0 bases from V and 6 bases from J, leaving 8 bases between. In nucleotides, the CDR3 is TGTGCCAGCAGCCAAGACAGGGCTGATGGCTACACCTTC. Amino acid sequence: CASSQDRADGYTF.

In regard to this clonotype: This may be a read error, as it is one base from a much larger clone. DNA for the CDR3: TGTGCCAGCAGTTCTCCCCGACGGGCTAACTATGGCTACGCCTTC. It codes for CASSSPRRANYGYAF. The chain couples TRBV6-2 or TRBV6-3 to TRBJ1-2, with no clear D. This CDR3 has 15 amino acids. Germline CDR1 is MNHEY and CDR2 is SVGEGT.

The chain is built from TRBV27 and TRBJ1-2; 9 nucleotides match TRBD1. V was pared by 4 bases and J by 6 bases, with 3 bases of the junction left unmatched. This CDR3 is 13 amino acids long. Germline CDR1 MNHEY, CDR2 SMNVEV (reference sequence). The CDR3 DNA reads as TGTGCCAGCAGTTGGGACAGGGACAATGGCTACACCTTC. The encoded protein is CASSWDRDNGYTF.

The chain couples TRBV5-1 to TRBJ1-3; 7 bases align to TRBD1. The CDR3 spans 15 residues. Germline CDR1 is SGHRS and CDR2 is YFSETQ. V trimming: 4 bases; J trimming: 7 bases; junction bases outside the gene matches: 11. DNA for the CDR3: TGCGCCAGCAGCGGCACACAGGGGAACGGGAACACCATATATTTT. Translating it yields CASSGTQGNGNTIYF.

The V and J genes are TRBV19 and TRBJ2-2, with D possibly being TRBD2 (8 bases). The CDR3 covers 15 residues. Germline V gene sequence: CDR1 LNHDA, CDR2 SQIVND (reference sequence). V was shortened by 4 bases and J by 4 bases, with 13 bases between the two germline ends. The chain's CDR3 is CASSRQGLGTGELFF. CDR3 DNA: TGTGCCAGTAGTAGACAGGGACTAGGCACCGGGGAGCTGTTTTTT. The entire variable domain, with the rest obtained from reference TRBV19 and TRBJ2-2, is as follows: DGGITQSPKYLFRKEGQNVTLSCEQNLNHDAMYWYRQDPGQGLRLIYYSQIVNDFQKGDIAEGYSVSREKKESFPLTVTSAQKNPTAFYLCASSRQGLGTGELFFGEGSRLTVL.

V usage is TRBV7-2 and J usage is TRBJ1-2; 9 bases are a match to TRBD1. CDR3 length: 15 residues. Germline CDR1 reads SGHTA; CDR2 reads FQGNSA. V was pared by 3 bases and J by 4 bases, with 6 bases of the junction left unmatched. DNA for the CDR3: TGTGCCAGCAGCTTCGGGGACAGGGATGGCTATGGCTACACCTTC. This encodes CASSFGDRDGYGYTF.

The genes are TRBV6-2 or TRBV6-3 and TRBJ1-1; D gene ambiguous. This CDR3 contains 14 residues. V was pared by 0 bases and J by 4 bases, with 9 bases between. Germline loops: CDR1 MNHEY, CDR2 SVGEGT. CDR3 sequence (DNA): TGTGCCAGCAGTTACTCGAAACGGGGCACTGAAGCTTTCTTT. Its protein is CASSYSKRGTEAFF.